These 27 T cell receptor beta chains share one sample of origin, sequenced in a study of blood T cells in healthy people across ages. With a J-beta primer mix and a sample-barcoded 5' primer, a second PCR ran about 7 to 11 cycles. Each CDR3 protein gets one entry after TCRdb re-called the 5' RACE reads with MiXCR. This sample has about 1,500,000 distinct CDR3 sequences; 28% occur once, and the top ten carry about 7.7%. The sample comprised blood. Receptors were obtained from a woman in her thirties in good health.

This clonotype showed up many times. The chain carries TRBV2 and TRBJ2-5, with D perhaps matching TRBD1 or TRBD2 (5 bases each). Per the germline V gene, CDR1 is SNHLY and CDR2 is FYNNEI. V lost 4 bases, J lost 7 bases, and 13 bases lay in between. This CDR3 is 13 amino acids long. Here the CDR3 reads CASSGTTAGTQYF. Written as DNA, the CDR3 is TGTGCCAGCAGTGGGACAACGGCGGGGACCCAGTACTTC.

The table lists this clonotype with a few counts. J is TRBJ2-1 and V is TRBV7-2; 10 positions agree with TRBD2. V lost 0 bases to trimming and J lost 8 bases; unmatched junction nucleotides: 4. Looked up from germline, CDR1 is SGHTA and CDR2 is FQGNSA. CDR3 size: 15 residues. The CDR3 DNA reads TGTGCCAGCAGCTTAGCGCTAGCGGGAGCACATGAGCAGTTCTTC. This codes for CASSLALAGAHEQFF.

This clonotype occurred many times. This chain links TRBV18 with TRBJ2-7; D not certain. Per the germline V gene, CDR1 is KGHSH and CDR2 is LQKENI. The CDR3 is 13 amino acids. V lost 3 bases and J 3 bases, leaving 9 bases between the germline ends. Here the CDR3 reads CASSPAPSYEQYF. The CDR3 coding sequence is TGTGCCAGCTCACCGGCGCCTAGCTACGAGCAGTACTTC. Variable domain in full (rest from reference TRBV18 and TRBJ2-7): NAGVMQNPRHLVRRRGQEARLRCSPMKGHSHVYWYRQLPEEGLKFMVYLQKENIIDESGMPKERFSAEFPKEGPSILRIQQVVRGDSAAYFCASSPAPSYEQYFGPGTRLTVT.

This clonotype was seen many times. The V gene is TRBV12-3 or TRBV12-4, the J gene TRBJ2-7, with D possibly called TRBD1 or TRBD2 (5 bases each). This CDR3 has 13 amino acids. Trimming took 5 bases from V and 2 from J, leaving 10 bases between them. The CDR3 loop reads CASSPGPTYEQYF. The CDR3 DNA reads TGTGCCAGCAGTCCGGGACCTACCTACGAGCAGTACTTC.

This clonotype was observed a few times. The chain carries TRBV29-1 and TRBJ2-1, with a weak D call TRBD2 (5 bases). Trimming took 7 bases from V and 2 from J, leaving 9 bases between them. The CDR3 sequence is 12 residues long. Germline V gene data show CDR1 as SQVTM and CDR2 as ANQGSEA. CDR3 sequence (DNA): TGCAGCGCCGAGGAGGCCTACAATGAGCAGTTCTTC. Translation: CSAEEAYNEQFF.

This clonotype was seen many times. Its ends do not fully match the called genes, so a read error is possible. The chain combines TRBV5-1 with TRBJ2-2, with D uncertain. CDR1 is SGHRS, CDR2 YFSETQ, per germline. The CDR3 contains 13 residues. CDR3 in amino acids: CASSFGDTGELFF. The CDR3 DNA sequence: TGTGCCAGCAGCTTCGGAGACACCGGGGAGCTGTTTTTT.

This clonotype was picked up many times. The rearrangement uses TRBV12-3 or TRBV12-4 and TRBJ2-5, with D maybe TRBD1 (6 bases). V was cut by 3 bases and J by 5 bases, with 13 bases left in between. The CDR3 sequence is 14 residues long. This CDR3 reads CASSFYREGETQYF. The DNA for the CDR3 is TGTGCCAGCAGTTTCTACAGGGAAGGGGAGACCCAGTACTTC.

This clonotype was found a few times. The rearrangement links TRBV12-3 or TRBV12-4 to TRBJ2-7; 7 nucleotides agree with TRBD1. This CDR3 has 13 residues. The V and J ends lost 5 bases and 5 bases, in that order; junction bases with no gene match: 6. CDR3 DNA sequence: TGTGCCAGCAGTCGCATACAGGGGAACGAGCAGTACTTC. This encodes CASSRIQGNEQYF.

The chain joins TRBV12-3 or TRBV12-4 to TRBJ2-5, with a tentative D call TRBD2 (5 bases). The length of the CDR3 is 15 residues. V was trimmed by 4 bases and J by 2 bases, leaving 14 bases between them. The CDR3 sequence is CASSSGGRLQETQYF. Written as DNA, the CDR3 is TGTGCCAGCAGTTCAGGCGGGCGATTGCAAGAGACCCAGTACTTC.

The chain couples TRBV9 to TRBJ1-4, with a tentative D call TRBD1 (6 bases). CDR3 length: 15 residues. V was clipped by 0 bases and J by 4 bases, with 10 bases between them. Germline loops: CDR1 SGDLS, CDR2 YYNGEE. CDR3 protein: CASSVGTAYNEKLFF. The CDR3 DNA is TGTGCCAGCAGCGTAGGGACAGCGTATAATGAAAAACTGTTTTTT. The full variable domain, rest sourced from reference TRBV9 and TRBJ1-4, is DSGVTQTPKHLITATGQRVTLRCSPRSGDLSVYWYQQSLDQGLQFLIQYYNGEERAKGNILERFSAQQFPDLHSELNLSSLELGDSALYFCASSVGTAYNEKLFFGSGTQLSVL.

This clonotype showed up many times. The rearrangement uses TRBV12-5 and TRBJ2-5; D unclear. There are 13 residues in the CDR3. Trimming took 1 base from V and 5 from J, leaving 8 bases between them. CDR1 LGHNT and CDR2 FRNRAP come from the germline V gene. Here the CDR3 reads CASGLDTLETQYF. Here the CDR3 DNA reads TGTGCTAGTGGTTTGGACACTCTGGAGACCCAGTACTTC.

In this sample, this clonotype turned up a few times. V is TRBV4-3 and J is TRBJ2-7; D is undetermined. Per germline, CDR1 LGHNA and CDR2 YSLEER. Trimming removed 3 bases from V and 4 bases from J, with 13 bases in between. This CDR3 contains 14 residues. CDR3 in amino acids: CASSHADGRYEQYF. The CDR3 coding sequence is TGCGCCAGCAGCCATGCCGACGGAAGGTACGAGCAGTACTTC.

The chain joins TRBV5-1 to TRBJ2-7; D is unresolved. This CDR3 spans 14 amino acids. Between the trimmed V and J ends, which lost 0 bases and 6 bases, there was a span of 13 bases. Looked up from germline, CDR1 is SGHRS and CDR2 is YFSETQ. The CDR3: CASSLGGSFGEQYF. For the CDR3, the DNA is TGCGCCAGCAGCTTGGGAGGCAGTTTCGGCGAGCAGTACTTC. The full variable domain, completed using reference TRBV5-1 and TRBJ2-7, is KAGVTQTPRYLIKTRGQQVTLSCSPISGHRSVSWYQQTPGQGLQFLFEYFSETQRNKGNFPGRFSGRQFSNSRSEMNVSTLELGDSALYLCASSLGGSFGEQYFGPGTRLTVT.

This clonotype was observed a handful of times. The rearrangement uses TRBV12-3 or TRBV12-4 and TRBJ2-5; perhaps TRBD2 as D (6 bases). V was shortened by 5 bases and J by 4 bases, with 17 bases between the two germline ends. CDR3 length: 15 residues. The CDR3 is CASSTGLLGGETQYF. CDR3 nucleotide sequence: TGTGCCAGCAGTACGGGACTCCTTGGCGGAGAGACCCAGTACTTC.

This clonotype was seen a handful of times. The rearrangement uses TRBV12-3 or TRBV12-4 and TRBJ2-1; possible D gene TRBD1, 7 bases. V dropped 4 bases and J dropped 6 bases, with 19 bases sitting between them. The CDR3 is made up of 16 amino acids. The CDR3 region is CASSSGSGQGGNEQFF. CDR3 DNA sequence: TGTGCCAGCAGTTCCGGCAGCGGTCAGGGGGGCAATGAGCAGTTCTTC.

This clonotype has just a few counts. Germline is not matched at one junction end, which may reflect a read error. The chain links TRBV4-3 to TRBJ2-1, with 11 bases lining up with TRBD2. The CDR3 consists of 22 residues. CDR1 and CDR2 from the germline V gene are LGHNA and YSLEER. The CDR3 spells CAISQAPLVSGRAVGTYNEQFF. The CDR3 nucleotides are TGCGCCATCAGCCAAGCCCCGTTGGTTAGCGGGAGGGCCGTCGGGACCTACAATGAGCAGTTCTTC.

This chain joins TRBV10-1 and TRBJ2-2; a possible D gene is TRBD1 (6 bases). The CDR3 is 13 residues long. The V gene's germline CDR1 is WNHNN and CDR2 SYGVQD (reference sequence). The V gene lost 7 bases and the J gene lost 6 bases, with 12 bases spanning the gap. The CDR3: CASIQGRAGELFF. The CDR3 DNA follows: TGCGCCAGCATCCAGGGGCGCGCCGGGGAGCTGTTTTTT.

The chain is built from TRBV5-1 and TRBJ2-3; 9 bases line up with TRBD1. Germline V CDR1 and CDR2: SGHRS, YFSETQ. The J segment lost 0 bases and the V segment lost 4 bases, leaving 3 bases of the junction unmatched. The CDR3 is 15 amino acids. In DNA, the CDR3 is TGCGCCAGCAGCACAGGGGGCAGGAGCACAGATACGCAGTATTTT. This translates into CASSTGGRSTDTQYF.

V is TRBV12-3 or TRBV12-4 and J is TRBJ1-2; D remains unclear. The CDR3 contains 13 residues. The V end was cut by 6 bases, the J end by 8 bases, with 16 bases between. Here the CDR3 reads CASSSNSMQGYTF. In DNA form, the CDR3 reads TGTGCCAGCAGCTCCAACAGTATGCAGGGCTACACCTTC.

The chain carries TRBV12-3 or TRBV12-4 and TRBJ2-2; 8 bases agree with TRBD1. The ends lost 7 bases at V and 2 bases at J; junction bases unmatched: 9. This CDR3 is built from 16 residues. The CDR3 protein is CASTLNRGINTGELFF. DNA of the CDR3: TGTGCCAGCACCCTGAACAGGGGGATCAACACCGGGGAGCTGTTTTTT.

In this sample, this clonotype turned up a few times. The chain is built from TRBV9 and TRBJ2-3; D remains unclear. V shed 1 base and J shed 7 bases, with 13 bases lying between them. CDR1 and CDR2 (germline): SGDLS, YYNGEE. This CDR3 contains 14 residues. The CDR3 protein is CASSVSGRGNTQYF. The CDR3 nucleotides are TGTGCCAGCAGCGTATCAGGAAGAGGAAATACGCAGTATTTT. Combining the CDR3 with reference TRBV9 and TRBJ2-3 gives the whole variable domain DSGVTQTPKHLITATGQRVTLRCSPRSGDLSVYWYQQSLDQGLQFLIQYYNGEERAKGNILERFSAQQFPDLHSELNLSSLELGDSALYFCASSVSGRGNTQYFGPGTRLTVL.

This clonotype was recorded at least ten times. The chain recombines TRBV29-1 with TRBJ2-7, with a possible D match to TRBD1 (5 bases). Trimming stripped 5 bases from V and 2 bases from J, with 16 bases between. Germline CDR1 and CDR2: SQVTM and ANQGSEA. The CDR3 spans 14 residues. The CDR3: CSVNKGAVTYEQYF. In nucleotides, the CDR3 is TGCAGCGTTAATAAAGGGGCTGTGACCTACGAGCAGTACTTC.

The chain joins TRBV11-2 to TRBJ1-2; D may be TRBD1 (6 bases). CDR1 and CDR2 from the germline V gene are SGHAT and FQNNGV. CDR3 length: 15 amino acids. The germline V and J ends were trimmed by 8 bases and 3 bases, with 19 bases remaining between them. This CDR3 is CASAPSRRGDYGYTF. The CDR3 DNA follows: TGTGCCAGCGCCCCTAGTAGGAGGGGGGACTATGGCTACACCTTC.

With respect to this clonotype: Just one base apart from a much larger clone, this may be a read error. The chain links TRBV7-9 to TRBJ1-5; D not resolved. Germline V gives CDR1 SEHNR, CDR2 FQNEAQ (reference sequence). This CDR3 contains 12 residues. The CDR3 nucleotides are TGTGCCAGCAGCTCGCTCAATCGGCCCCAGCATTTT. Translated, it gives CASSSLNRPQHF.

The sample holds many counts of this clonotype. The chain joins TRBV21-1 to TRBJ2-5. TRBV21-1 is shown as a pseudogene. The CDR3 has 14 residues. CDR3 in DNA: TGTGCCAGCAGCAATTTGAGCGACCAAGAGACCCAGTACTTC. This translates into CASSNLSDQETQYF.

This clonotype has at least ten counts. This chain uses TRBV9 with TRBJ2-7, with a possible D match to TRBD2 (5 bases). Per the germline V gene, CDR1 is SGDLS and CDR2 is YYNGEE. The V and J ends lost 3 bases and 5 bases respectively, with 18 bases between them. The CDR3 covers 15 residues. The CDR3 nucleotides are TGTGCCAGCAGCGGGGGTCACGGGATATGGGACGAGCAGTACTTC. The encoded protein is CASSGGHGIWDEQYF.

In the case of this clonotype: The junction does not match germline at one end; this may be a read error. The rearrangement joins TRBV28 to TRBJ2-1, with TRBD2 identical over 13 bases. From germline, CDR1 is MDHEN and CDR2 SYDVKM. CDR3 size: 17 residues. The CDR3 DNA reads TGTGCCAGCAGTTCGACTAGCGGGGGGCTTACCTATAATGAGCAGTTCTTC. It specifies CASSSTSGGLTYNEQFF.